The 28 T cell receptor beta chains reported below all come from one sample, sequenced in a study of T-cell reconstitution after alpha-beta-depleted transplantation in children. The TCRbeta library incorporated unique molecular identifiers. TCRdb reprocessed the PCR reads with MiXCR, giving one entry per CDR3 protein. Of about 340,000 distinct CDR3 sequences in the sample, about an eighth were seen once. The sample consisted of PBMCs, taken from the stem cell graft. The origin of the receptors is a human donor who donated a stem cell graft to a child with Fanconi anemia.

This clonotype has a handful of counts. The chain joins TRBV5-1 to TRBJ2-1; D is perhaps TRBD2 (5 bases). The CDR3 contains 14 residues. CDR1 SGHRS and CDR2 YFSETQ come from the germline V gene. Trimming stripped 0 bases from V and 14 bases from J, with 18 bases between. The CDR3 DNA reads TGCGCCAGCAGCTTGGGAAGTAGTCGGACTCGGGAGTTCTTC. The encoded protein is CASSLGSSRTREFF. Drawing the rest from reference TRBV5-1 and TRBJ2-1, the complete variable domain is KAGVTQTPRYLIKTRGQQVTLSCSPISGHRSVSWYQQTPGQGLQFLFEYFSETQRNKGNFPGRFSGRQFSNSRSEMNVSTLELGDSALYLCASSLGSSRTREFFGPGTRLTVL.

CDR3 sequence reads: CASSSLHEQFF. Written as DNA, the CDR3 is TGTGCCAGCAGCTCTCTCCATGAGCAGTTCTTC. J is TRBJ2-1 and V is TRBV7-9; D remains unclear. CDR1 SEHNR and CDR2 FQNEAQ come from the germline V gene (reference sequence). CDR3 length: 11 residues. Deletions cut 4 bases from V and 8 bases from J, with 6 bases between.

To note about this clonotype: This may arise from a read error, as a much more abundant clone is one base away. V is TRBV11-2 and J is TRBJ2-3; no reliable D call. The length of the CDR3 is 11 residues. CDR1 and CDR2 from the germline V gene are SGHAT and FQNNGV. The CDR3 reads CASSLVYTRYF. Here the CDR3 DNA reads TGTGCCAGCAGCTTAGTATATACGCGGTATTTT.

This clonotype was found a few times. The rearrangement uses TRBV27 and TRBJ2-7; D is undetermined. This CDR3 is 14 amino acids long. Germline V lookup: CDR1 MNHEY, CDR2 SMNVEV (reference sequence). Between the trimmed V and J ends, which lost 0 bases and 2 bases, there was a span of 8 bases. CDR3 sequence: CASSLSQEAYEQYF. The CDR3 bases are TGTGCCAGCAGTTTATCGCAGGAAGCCTACGAGCAGTACTTC.

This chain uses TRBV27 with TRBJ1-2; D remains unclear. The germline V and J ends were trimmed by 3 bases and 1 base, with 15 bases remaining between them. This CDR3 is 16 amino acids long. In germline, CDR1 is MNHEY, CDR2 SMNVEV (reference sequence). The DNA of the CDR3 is TGTGCCAGCAGTTTTTCGGCCGGACGGATTAACTATGGCTACACCTTC. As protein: CASSFSAGRINYGYTF.

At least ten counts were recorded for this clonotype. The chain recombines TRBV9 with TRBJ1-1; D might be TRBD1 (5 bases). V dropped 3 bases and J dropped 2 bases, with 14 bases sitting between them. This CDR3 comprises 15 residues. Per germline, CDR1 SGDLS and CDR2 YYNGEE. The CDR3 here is CASSAQGARNTEAFF. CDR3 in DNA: TGTGCCAGCAGCGCCCAAGGGGCGAGAAACACTGAAGCTTTCTTT.

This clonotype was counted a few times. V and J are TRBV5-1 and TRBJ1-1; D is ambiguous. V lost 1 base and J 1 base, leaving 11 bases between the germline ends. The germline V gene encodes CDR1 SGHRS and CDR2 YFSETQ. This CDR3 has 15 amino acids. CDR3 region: CASSLMGYRNTEAFF. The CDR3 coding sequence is TGCGCCAGCAGCTTGATGGGCTACCGGAACACTGAAGCTTTCTTT.

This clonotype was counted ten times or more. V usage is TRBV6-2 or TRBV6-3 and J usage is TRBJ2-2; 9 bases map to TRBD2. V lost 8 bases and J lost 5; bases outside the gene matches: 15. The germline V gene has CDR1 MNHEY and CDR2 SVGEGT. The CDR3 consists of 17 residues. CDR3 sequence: CASGRQSGGPITGELFF. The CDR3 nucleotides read TGTGCCAGCGGACGACAGAGCGGGGGGCCCATAACCGGGGAGCTGTTTTTT.

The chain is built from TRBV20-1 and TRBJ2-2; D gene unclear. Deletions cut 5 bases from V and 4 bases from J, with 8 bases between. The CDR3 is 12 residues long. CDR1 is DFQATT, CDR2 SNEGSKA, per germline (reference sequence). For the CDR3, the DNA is TGCAGTGCTGACCCCCGCACCGGGGAGCTGTTTTTT. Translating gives CSADPRTGELFF.

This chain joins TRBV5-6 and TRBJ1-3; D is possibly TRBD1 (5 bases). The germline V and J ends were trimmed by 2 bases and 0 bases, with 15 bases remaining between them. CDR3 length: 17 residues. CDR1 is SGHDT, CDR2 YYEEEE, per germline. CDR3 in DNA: TGTGCCAGCAGCTTTCGGCCAGGGTCTTACTCTGGAAACACCATATATTTT. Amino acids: CASSFRPGSYSGNTIYF.

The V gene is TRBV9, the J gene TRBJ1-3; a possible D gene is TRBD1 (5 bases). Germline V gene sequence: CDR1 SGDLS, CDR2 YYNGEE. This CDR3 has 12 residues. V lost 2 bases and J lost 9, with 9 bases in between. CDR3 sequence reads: CASSVSGGTIYF. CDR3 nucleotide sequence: TGTGCCAGCAGCGTCTCGGGGGGCACCATATATTTT.

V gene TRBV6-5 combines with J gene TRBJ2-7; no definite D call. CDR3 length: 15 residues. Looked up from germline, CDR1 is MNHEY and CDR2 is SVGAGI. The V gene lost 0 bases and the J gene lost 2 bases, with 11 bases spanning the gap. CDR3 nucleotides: TGTGCCAGCAGTTACTCGAAGGGCAGTACCTACGAGCAGTACTTC. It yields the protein CASSYSKGSTYEQYF.

Here the CDR3 DNA reads TGTGCCAGCAGCTTAGCCGGGACAGGGGGCAAAAATGAGCAGTTCTTC. It encodes CASSLAGTGGKNEQFF. The chain recombines TRBV7-2 with TRBJ2-1; 12 bases are shared with TRBD1. Germline V gene lookup returns CDR1 SGHTA and CDR2 FQGNSA. The CDR3 spans 16 residues. The V segment lost 0 bases and the J segment 7 bases; nucleotides outside the gene matches: 4.

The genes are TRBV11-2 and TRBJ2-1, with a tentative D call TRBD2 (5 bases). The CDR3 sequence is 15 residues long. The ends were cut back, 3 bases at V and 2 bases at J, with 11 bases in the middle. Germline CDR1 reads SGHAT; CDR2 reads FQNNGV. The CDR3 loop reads CASSLRVYTYNEQFF. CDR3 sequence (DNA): TGTGCCAGCAGCTTGAGGGTATACACCTACAATGAGCAGTTCTTC.

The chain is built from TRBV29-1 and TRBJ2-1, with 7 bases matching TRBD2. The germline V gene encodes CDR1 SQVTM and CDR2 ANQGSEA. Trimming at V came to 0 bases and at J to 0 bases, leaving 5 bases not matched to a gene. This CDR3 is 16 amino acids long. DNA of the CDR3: TGCAGCGTTGAAGAACTCGGGGGGAGCTCCTACAATGAGCAGTTCTTC. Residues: CSVEELGGSSYNEQFF.

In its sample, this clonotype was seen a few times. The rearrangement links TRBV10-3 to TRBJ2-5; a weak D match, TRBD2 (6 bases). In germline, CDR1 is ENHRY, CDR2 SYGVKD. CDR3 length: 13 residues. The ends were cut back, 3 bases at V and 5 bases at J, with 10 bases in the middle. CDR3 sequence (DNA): TGTGCCATCAGTGATGGACTATTTGAGACCCAGTACTTC. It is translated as CAISDGLFETQYF.

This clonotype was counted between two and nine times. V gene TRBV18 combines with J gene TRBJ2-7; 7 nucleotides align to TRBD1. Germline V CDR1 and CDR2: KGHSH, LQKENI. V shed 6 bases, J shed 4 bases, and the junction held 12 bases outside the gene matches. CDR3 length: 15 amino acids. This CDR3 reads CASSPTAGTDYEQYF. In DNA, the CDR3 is TGTGCCAGCTCGCCGACCGCCGGGACAGATTACGAGCAGTACTTC.

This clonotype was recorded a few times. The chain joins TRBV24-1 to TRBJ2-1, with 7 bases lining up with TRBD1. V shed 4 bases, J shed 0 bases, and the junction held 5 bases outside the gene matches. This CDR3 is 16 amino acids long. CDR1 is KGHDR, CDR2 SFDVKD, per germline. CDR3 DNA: TGTGCCACCAGTGAGACAGGGATTCGCTCCTACAATGAGCAGTTCTTC. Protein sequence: CATSETGIRSYNEQFF.

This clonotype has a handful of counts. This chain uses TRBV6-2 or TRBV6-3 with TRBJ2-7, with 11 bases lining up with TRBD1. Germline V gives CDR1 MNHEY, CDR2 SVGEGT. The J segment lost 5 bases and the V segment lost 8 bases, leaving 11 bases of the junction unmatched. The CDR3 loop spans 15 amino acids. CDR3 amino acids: CASQDRGHYEDEQYV. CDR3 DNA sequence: TGTGCCAGCCAGGACAGGGGGCATTATGAGGACGAGCAGTACGTC.

The DNA for the CDR3 is TGCAGTGCTAGAGAAAACGCAGGCCTGCCTTCCTACGAGCAGTACGTC. Protein product: CSARENAGLPSYEQYV. The rearrangement joins TRBV20-1 to TRBJ2-7; no clear D gene. Trimming stripped 0 bases from V and 1 base from J, with 16 bases between. Germline-derived CDR1 and CDR2 are DFQATT and SNEGSKA (reference sequence). The CDR3 loop spans 16 amino acids.

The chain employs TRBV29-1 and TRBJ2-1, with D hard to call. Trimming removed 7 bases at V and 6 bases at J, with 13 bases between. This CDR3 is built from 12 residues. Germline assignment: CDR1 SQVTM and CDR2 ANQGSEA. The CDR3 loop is CSASPPSNEQFF. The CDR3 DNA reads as TGCAGCGCCTCCCCTCCATCCAATGAGCAGTTCTTC.

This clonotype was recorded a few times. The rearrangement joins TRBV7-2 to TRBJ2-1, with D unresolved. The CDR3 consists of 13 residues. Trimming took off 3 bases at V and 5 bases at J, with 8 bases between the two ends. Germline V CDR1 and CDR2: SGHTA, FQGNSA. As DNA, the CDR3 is TGTGCCAGCAGCTTCCGGGCAAACAATGAGCAGTTCTTC. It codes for CASSFRANNEQFF.

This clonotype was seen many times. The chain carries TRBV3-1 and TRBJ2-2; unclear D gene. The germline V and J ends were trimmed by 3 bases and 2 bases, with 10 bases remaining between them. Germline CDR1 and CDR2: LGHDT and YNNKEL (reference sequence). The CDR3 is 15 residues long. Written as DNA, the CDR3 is TGTGCCAGCAGCCATCCGGGTGTTAACACCGGGGAGCTGTTTTTT. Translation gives CASSHPGVNTGELFF.

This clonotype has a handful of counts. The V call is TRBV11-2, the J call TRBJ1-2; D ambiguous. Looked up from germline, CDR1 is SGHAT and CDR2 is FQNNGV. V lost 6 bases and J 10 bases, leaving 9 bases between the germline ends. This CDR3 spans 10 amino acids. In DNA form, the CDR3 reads TGTGCCAGCAGGGGGTCCGACTACACCTTC. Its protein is CASRGSDYTF.

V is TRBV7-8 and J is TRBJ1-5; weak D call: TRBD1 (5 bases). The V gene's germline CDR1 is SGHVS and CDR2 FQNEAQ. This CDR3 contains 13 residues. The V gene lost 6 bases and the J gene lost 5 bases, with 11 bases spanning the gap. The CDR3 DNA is TGTGCCAGCAGGGAAGGAGGGGATCAGCCCCAGCATTTT. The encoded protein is CASREGGDQPQHF.

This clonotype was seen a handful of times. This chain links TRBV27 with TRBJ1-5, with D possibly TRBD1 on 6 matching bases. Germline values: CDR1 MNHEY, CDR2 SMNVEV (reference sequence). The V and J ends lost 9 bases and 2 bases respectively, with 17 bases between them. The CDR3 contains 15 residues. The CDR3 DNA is TGTGCCAGATTAGAGGGGGGCCTCGGCAATCAGCCCCAGCATTTT. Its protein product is CARLEGGLGNQPQHF.

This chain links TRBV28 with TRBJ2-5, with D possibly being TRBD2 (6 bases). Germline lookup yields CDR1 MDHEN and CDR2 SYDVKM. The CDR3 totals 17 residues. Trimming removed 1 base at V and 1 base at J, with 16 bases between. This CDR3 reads CASSLSAGQHTQETQYF. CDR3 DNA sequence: TGTGCCAGCAGTTTATCTGCGGGGCAGCACACCCAAGAGACCCAGTACTTC. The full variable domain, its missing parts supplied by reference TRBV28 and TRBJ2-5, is DVKVTQSSRYLVKRTGEKVFLECVQDMDHENMFWYRQDPGLGLRLIYFSYDVKMKEKGDIPEGYSVSREKKERFSLILESASTNQTSMYLCASSLSAGQHTQETQYFGPGTRLLVL.

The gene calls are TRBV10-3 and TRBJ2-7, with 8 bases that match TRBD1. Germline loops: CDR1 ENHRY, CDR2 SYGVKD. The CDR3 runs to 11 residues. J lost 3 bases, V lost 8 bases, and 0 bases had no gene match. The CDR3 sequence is CAIGQGYEQYF. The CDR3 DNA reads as TGTGCCATCGGACAGGGCTACGAGCAGTACTTC.